Listed below are T cell receptor beta chains from one sample, sequenced in a study of pediatric ulcerative colitis. Clones were read by immunoSEQ multiplex PCR, and TCRdb kept only the in-frame ones, dropping some. In the table there are some 24,000 clones, over 65% of which are singletons. Sample: gut tissue. Every receptor here comes from a boy between 10 and 17 years old with severe ulcerative colitis. Both conserved end residues are trimmed from each CDR3. The order of the fields is V gene, J gene, clone size, CDR3 protein. A row's size may be missing; if present it is once, few, many or a size class.

TRBV28	TRBJ2-7	.	ASSFYSYEQY
TRBV28	TRBJ1-3	medium-sized	ASRKNSGNTIY
TRBV5-4	TRBJ2-1	.	ASSGGPGVSEQF
TRBV5-1	TRBJ2-2	.	ASKLGGGAGELF
TRBV6-5	TRBJ2-1	.	ASIRSQGQNNEQF
TRBV6-5	TRBJ1-2	.	ASSVQGADGYT
TRBV7-2	TRBJ2-7	.	ASSLDFLEQY
TRBV9	TRBJ2-3	.	ASSGGLAGLTDTQY
TRBV6-6	TRBJ1-2	.	ASSNSYGYT
TRBV7-6	TRBJ2-7	.	ASSLGVEVWKQY
TRBV18	TRBJ2-3	once	ASSRNTGRGLAADTQY
TRBV6-6	TRBJ1-1	.	ASSGTTEAF
TRBV28	TRBJ1-2	few	ASTGWGFYGYT
TRBV5-6	TRBJ2-1	.	ASSTEDSLRNEQF
TRBV7-9	TRBJ1-5	.	ASSPWAGEAQPQH
TRBV6-1	TRBJ2-5	.	ASSDISGSTRETQY
TRBV11-2	TRBJ2-2	.	ASRPTSGSITGELF
TRBV19	TRBJ2-1	once	ASSMWDEQF
TRBV9	TRBJ1-5	.	ASSAHTNQPQH
TRBV29-1	TRBJ2-3	.	SVSGQGEDTQY
TRBV4-1	TRBJ2-3	.	ASSQLTSTDTQY
TRBV14	TRBJ2-2	once	ASSLMTGTGVGELF
TRBV6-5	TRBJ2-1	.	ASSYSASGYNEQF
TRBV19	TRBJ1-2	.	ASSIYTGYGYT
TRBV18	TRBJ2-1	once	ASRRDRGNNEQF
TRBV7-9	TRBJ2-3	.	ASSYTDTQY
TRBV5-1	TRBJ2-7	.	ASSLDPRGEQY
TRBV27	TRBJ2-7	.	ASSYNSFYEQY
TRBV6-5	TRBJ1-3	.	ASKPIAGNTIY
TRBV19	TRBJ1-5	.	ASSPRTPNSNQPQH
TRBV15	TRBJ2-2	few	ATSRDLGPGELF
TRBV7-6	TRBJ2-2	.	ASSFTDTGELF
TRBV29-1	TRBJ1-1	.	SVDDRETEAF
TRBV11-3	TRBJ2-1	.	ASSPPSGSTTYNEQF